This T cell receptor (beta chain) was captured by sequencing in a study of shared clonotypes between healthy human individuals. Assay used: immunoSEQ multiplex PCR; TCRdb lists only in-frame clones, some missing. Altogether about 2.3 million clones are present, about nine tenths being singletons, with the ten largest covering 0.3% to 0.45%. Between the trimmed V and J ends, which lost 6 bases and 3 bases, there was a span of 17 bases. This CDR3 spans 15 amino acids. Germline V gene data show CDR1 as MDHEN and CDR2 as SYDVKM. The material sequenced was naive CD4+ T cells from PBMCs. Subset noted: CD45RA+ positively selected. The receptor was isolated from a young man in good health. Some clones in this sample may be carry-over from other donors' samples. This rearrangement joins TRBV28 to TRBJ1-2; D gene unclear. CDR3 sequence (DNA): TGTGCCAGCAGACACGCGGGGAGGGAGGACTATGGCTACACCTTC. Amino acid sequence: CASRHAGREDYGYTF.